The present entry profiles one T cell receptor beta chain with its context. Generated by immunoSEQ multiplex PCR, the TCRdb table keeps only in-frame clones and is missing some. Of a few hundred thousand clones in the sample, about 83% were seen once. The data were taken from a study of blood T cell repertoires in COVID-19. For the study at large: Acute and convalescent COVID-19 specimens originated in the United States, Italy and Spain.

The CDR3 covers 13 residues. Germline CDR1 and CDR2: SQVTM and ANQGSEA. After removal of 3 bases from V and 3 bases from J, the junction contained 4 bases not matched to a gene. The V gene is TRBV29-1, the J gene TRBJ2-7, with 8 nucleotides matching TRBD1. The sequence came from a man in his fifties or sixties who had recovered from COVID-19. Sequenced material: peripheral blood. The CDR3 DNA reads TGCAGCGTTGATCTAGGACAGGGCTACGAGCAGTACTTC. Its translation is CSVDLGQGYEQYF.